A single sample is the source of the 16 T cell receptor beta chains below, sequenced in a study of cytomegalovirus exposure and HLA in healthy donors. The PCR ran on 60 Vbeta and 13 Jbeta primers. Profiled with immunoSEQ multiplex PCR; TCRdb holds only in-frame clones, not every one. The sample shows 100,000 to 150,000 clones, approximately 78% of them seen only once. Material: PBMCs. These receptors all stem from a female donor in good health and CMV-seronegative.

This clone occurred a few times. This chain links TRBV7-4 with TRBJ1-5; the D gene is possibly TRBD1 (6 bases). The CDR3 totals 16 residues. The V end was cut by 7 bases, the J end by 0 bases, with 16 bases between. Germline V gene data show CDR1 as SGHVT and CDR2 as SQSDAQ. CDR3 sequence reads: CASTSTGHCSNQPQHF. DNA of the CDR3: TGTGCCAGCACATCCACGGGACACTGTAGCAATCAGCCCCAGCATTTT.

The V call is TRBV5-1, the J call TRBJ2-7; TRBD1 aligns across 7 bases. Trimming removed 3 bases from V and 2 bases from J; junction bases left unmatched: 8. The CDR3 sequence is 15 residues long. Germline V CDR1 and CDR2: SGHRS, YFSETQ. The CDR3 DNA sequence: TGCGCCAGCAGCTGGACCAAACAGGGGACCTACGAGCAGTACTTC. As protein: CASSWTKQGTYEQYF.

V and J are TRBV4-2 and TRBJ1-3; D is perhaps TRBD1 (5 bases). This CDR3 contains 15 residues. Germline V gene lookup returns CDR1 LGHNA and CDR2 YNFKEQ. V was shortened by 1 base and J by 2 bases, with 9 bases between the two germline ends. The CDR3 loop is CASSQGIGAGNTIYF. DNA for the CDR3: TGTGCCAGCAGCCAAGGGATAGGGGCTGGAAACACCATATATTTT.

The rearrangement joins TRBV6-4 to TRBJ2-1; 9 nucleotides line up with TRBD2. The CDR3 is 14 amino acids. Germline assignment: CDR1 MRHNA and CDR2 SNTAGT. After removal of 2 bases from V and 10 bases from J, the junction contained 6 bases not matched to a gene. CDR3 coding DNA: TGTGCCAGCAGTGACGCGGGAGGGCCTGGGGAGCAGTTCTTC. Residues: CASSDAGGPGEQFF.

Only a few counts were recorded for this clone. The V gene is TRBV20-1, the J gene TRBJ1-2, with D tentatively TRBD1 (5 bases). Germline V gene data show CDR1 as DFQATT and CDR2 as SNEGSKA (reference sequence). The CDR3 length is 11 residues. Trimming stripped 2 bases from V and 5 bases from J, with 6 bases between. The CDR3 here is CSARSGYGYTF. For the CDR3, the DNA is TGCAGTGCTAGATCAGGGTATGGCTACACCTTC.

V and J are TRBV30 and TRBJ1-5; D is ambiguous. The CDR3 spans 12 residues. Trimming cost V 5 bases and J 1 base, with 6 bases left between them. Germline V gene sequence: CDR1 GTSNPN, CDR2 SVGIG (reference sequence). This chain's CDR3 is CAWSGSNQPQHF. CDR3 DNA sequence: TGTGCCTGGTCCGGGAGCAATCAGCCCCAGCATTTT.

The J gene is TRBJ2-7, the V gene TRBV27, with D perhaps matching TRBD2 (6 bases). The CDR3 consists of 14 residues. Trimming removed 4 bases from V and 5 bases from J, with 15 bases in between. CDR1 is MNHEY and CDR2 is SMNVEV in the germline V gene (reference sequence). CDR3 DNA sequence: TGTGCCAGCAGTTCCTCCAGCGGGCTTAACGAGCAGTACTTC. It specifies CASSSSSGLNEQYF.

This chain joins TRBV9 and TRBJ2-3; D uncertain. Germline values: CDR1 SGDLS, CDR2 YYNGEE. The V gene lost 1 base and the J gene lost 6 bases, with 12 bases spanning the gap. There are 14 residues in the CDR3. CDR3 coding DNA: TGTGCCAGCAGCGTACGTTCGGTAGAGGATACGCAGTATTTT. This codes for CASSVRSVEDTQYF.

J is TRBJ1-2 and V is TRBV15, with 9 nucleotides matching TRBD1. V trimming: 2 bases; J trimming: 2 bases; junction bases outside the gene matches: 9. Germline CDR1 LNHNV, CDR2 YYDKDF (reference sequence). CDR3 length equals 17 residues. This CDR3 is CATSRPIYRGPNYGYTF. The CDR3 nucleotides read TGTGCCACCAGCAGACCAATTTACAGGGGGCCGAACTATGGCTACACCTTC.

The chain has TRBV5-1 and TRBJ1-3, with 10 bases fitting TRBD1. The trim removed 0 bases at V and 2 bases at J, leaving 11 bases unmatched. This CDR3 contains 19 residues. The germline gives CDR1 SGHRS, CDR2 YFSETQ. The CDR3 nucleotides read TGCGCCAGCAGCTTGGGGACAGGGGGTCGAGGTCAGCCTGGAAACACCATATATTTT. Its protein is CASSLGTGGRGQPGNTIYF. The complete variable domain, with remaining parts taken from reference TRBV5-1 and TRBJ1-3, reads KAGVTQTPRYLIKTRGQQVTLSCSPISGHRSVSWYQQTPGQGLQFLFEYFSETQRNKGNFPGRFSGRQFSNSRSEMNVSTLELGDSALYLCASSLGTGGRGQPGNTIYFGEGSWLTVV.

This chain connects TRBV27 to TRBJ2-5; the D is unclear. V lost 3 bases and J lost 1, with 9 bases in between. CDR3 length: 14 residues. CDR1 and CDR2 (germline): MNHEY, SMNVEV (reference sequence). CDR3: CASSFKNSQETQYF. Here the CDR3 DNA reads TGTGCCAGCAGTTTCAAAAACAGCCAAGAGACCCAGTACTTC.

CDR3 DNA sequence: TGTGCCAGCAGCCGCGGGACAGGTTTGGAAAAACTGTTTTTT. Amino acids: CASSRGTGLEKLFF. The V and J genes are TRBV7-9 and TRBJ1-4; 8 bases are shared with TRBD1. Trimming removed 5 bases from V and 8 bases from J; junction bases left unmatched: 7. In germline, CDR1 is SEHNR, CDR2 FQNEAQ (reference sequence). This CDR3 comprises 14 residues. Using reference TRBV7-9 and TRBJ1-4 for the parts outside the CDR3, the full variable domain is DTGVSQNPRHKITKRGQNVTFRCDPISEHNRLYWYRQTLGQGPEFLTYFQNEAQLEKSRLLSDRFSAERPKGSFSTLEIQRTEQGDSAMYLCASSRGTGLEKLFFGSGTQLSVL.

This chain uses TRBV9 with TRBJ1-2, with D unclear. Trimming pared 0 bases from V and 7 bases from J, leaving 10 bases between. CDR1 SGDLS and CDR2 YYNGEE come from the germline V gene. The CDR3 extends over 13 amino acids. The DNA for the CDR3 is TGTGCCAGCAGCGTAGACACAGAAAGTGGCTACACCTTC. Protein: CASSVDTESGYTF. Complete variable domain (other parts from reference TRBV9 and TRBJ1-2): DSGVTQTPKHLITATGQRVTLRCSPRSGDLSVYWYQQSLDQGLQFLIQYYNGEERAKGNILERFSAQQFPDLHSELNLSSLELGDSALYFCASSVDTESGYTFGSGTRLTVV.

The gene calls are TRBV27 and TRBJ2-3, with 9 bases that match TRBD1. V dropped 4 bases and J dropped 4; count of bases not matched to a gene: 3. Per germline, CDR1 MNHEY and CDR2 SMNVEV (reference sequence). The CDR3 totals 14 residues. CDR3 amino acids: CASSSGQGPDTQYF. Written as DNA, the CDR3 is TGTGCCAGCAGTTCCGGACAGGGGCCAGATACGCAGTATTTT.

This chain links TRBV5-4 with TRBJ1-2, with D tentatively TRBD1 (6 bases). Deletions cut 4 bases from V and 4 bases from J, with 17 bases between. The CDR3 spans 15 residues. Germline-derived CDR1 and CDR2 are SGHNT and YYREEE (reference sequence). Here the CDR3 reads CASSPPLQGPYGYTF. CDR3 nucleotides: TGTGCCAGCAGCCCCCCGCTCCAGGGGCCCTATGGCTACACCTTC.

This chain's CDR3 is CASSFEVEAFF. The CDR3 DNA reads TGTGCCAGCAGTTTCGAGGTTGAAGCTTTCTTT. This sequence joins TRBV28 and TRBJ1-1; D gene ambiguous. Germline loops: CDR1 MDHEN, CDR2 SYDVKM. The CDR3 spans 11 residues. Trimming removed 3 bases from V and 7 bases from J, with 6 bases in between. Based on the CDR3 plus reference TRBV28 and TRBJ1-1, the full variable domain is DVKVTQSSRYLVKRTGEKVFLECVQDMDHENMFWYRQDPGLGLRLIYFSYDVKMKEKGDIPEGYSVSREKKERFSLILESASTNQTSMYLCASSFEVEAFFGQGTRLTVV.